Shown below are 23 T cell receptor beta chains from a single sample sequenced in a study of blood T cell repertoires in COVID-19. TCRdb keeps only in-frame clones here, not all; method: immunoSEQ multiplex PCR. The table records about 73,000 clones, roughly four fifths of them present only once. Sequencing used peripheral blood. The receptors derive from a woman aged 55-70 years with acute or convalescent COVID-19.

V usage is TRBV11-3 and J usage is TRBJ2-2; 8 bases are a match to TRBD1. Germline trimming cut 5 bases from V and 1 base from J; bases unmatched to any gene: 12. This CDR3 region has 18 residues. The germline gives CDR1 SGHNT, CDR2 YENEEA. The CDR3 DNA reads as TGTGCCAGCAGCCGGAACAACAGACAGGGGAGGAACACCGGGGAGCTGTTTTTT. Protein product: CASSRNNRQGRNTGELFF.

This clone has just one count. V usage is TRBV7-6 and J usage is TRBJ2-7, with 9 positions matching TRBD1. This CDR3 comprises 15 residues. V trimming: 2 bases; J trimming: 0 bases; junction bases outside the gene matches: 2. The germline V gene encodes CDR1 SGHVS and CDR2 FNYEAQ. CDR3 in DNA: TGTGCCAGCAGCTTAATGGGACAGGGCTCCTACGAGCAGTACTTC. It translates to CASSLMGQGSYEQYF.

The chain couples TRBV6-5 to TRBJ2-3; D gene uncertain. The CDR3 spans 14 residues. The V gene's germline CDR1 is MNHEY and CDR2 SVGAGI. Trimming removed 2 bases at V and 4 bases at J, with 10 bases between. The chain's CDR3 is CASSYRALPDTQYF. CDR3 nucleotides: TGTGCCAGCAGTTACCGAGCTCTGCCAGATACGCAGTATTTT.

This chain joins TRBV28 and TRBJ1-2; D gene uncertain. The germline V gene encodes CDR1 MDHEN and CDR2 SYDVKM. This CDR3 region has 11 residues. The ends were cut back, 5 bases at V and 8 bases at J, with 9 bases in the middle. The CDR3: CASSPSFGYTF. The CDR3 DNA reads as TGTGCCAGCAGTCCGTCTTTCGGCTACACCTTC.

This chain joins TRBV28 and TRBJ1-5, with D tentatively TRBD1 (5 bases). The V and J ends lost 7 bases and 5 bases respectively, with 9 bases between them. The CDR3 extends over 12 amino acids. Germline CDR1 reads MDHEN; CDR2 reads SYDVKM. CDR3 protein: CASTAGHQPQHF. The CDR3 bases are TGTGCCAGCACCGCAGGGCATCAGCCCCAGCATTTT.

The rearrangement joins TRBV7-2 to TRBJ2-7; perhaps TRBD2 as D (6 bases). CDR3 size: 15 residues. The V end lost 5 bases, the J end lost 2 bases, and 16 bases lay between the germline ends. Germline CDR1 SGHTA, CDR2 FQGNSA. CDR3 amino acids: CASSLGTPGPYEQYF. CDR3 nucleotides: TGTGCCAGCAGCCTCGGGACTCCTGGCCCCTACGAGCAGTACTTC.

The V call is TRBV12-3 or TRBV12-4, the J call TRBJ1-2, with 9 bases matching TRBD1. The trim removed 1 base at V and 7 bases at J, leaving 1 base unmatched. CDR3 size: 13 residues. The CDR3 DNA sequence: TGTGCCAGCAGTTTAGGGGACAGGGCTGGCTACACCTTC. Its translation: CASSLGDRAGYTF.

The chain employs TRBV19 and TRBJ2-3; D is unclear. CDR1 is LNHDA and CDR2 is SQIVND in the germline V gene (reference sequence). With 5 bases removed from V and 0 bases from J, the gap between germline ends came to 18 bases. The CDR3 runs to 17 residues. CDR3 nucleotide sequence: TGTGCCAGTAGTGGCCGCCGACTTTACTCTAGCACAGATACGCAGTATTTT. This codes for CASSGRRLYSSTDTQYF.

The chain is built from TRBV30 and TRBJ1-5, with 10 bases aligning to TRBD1. This CDR3 is built from 16 residues. Germline CDR1 GTSNPN, CDR2 SVGIG (reference sequence). After removal of 3 bases from V and 4 bases from J, the junction contained 9 bases not matched to a gene. Here the CDR3 reads CAWSPRGTGVNQPQHF. CDR3 in DNA: TGTGCCTGGAGCCCTAGGGGGACAGGGGTAAATCAGCCCCAGCATTTT.

The rearrangement links TRBV9 to TRBJ1-2; maybe TRBD1 (6 bases). This CDR3 contains 15 residues. Trimming stripped 0 bases from V and 4 bases from J, with 13 bases between. The germline gives CDR1 SGDLS, CDR2 YYNGEE. The CDR3 coding sequence is TGTGCCAGCAGCGTAGGCCGGGGGGCTCGCTATGGCTACACCTTC. Its protein is CASSVGRGARYGYTF.

This clone turned up a few times. The rearrangement joins TRBV2 to TRBJ2-2; maybe TRBD1 (6 bases). Germline V gene data show CDR1 as SNHLY and CDR2 as FYNNEI. The CDR3 is 13 residues long. The germline V and J ends were trimmed by 6 bases and 5 bases, with 10 bases remaining between them. In DNA, the CDR3 is TGTGCCAGCAGATTACAGGGAACCGGGGAGCTGTTTTTT. This codes for CASRLQGTGELFF.

The chain links TRBV27 to TRBJ2-2; TRBD2 matches 7 bases. The CDR3 extends over 16 amino acids. Germline-derived CDR1 and CDR2 are MNHEY and SMNVEV (reference sequence). Trimming took 5 bases from V and 0 from J; bases not matched to a gene: 6. Written as DNA, the CDR3 is TGTGCCAGCAGTGGATATCGGGGGGCGAACACCGGGGAGCTGTTTTTT. It encodes CASSGYRGANTGELFF.

This chain uses TRBV24-1 with TRBJ1-1; D is uncertain. Looked up from germline, CDR1 is KGHDR and CDR2 is SFDVKD. The V and J ends lost 2 bases and 11 bases respectively, with 8 bases between them. The CDR3 extends over 11 amino acids. The DNA of the CDR3 is TGTGCCACCAGTGATTCTCAGCGGGCTTTCTTT. It encodes CATSDSQRAFF.

This clone was counted only a few times. The genes are TRBV6-5 and TRBJ1-2, with D perhaps TRBD1 (5 bases). The ends were cut back, 7 bases at V and 6 bases at J, with 21 bases in the middle. CDR1 is MNHEY and CDR2 is SVGAGI in the germline V gene. This CDR3 has 15 amino acids. This CDR3 reads CASIGSEGAAHGYTF. The CDR3 DNA follows: TGTGCCAGCATAGGCTCAGAAGGGGCGGCCCATGGCTACACCTTC.

In its sample, this clone ranks as medium-sized (0.01 to 0.1%). The rearrangement uses TRBV2 and TRBJ2-7, with D possibly matching TRBD1 (6 bases). The CDR3 is made up of 13 amino acids. Germline V gene sequence: CDR1 SNHLY, CDR2 FYNNEI. The ends were cut back, 6 bases at V and 3 bases at J, with 12 bases in the middle. The CDR3 nucleotides read TGTGCCAGCAGGGGCACAGGGCTCTACGAGCAGTACTTC. Its translation is CASRGTGLYEQYF.

The chain employs TRBV12-3 or TRBV12-4 and TRBJ1-1; D remains ambiguous. This CDR3 is built from 12 residues. Trimming shortened V by 2 bases and J by 7 bases, and 8 bases separated the two germline ends. The CDR3 nucleotides read TGTGCCAGCAGTTTATTTCCCAGTGAAGCTTTCTTT. It codes for CASSLFPSEAFF.

The rearrangement joins TRBV28 to TRBJ2-7; the match to TRBD1 covers 7 bases. The CDR3 extends over 16 amino acids. The V gene's germline CDR1 is MDHEN and CDR2 SYDVKM. Germline trimming cut 4 bases from V and 3 bases from J; bases unmatched to any gene: 12. Here the CDR3 reads CASSSPSPGDSYEQYF. CDR3 DNA: TGTGCCAGCAGTTCCCCGTCACCAGGGGACAGCTACGAGCAGTACTTC.

V is TRBV9 and J is TRBJ1-1; tentatively, D is TRBD1 (5 bases). The CDR3 covers 13 residues. Trimming stripped 2 bases from V and 11 bases from J, with 16 bases between. Germline V gives CDR1 SGDLS, CDR2 YYNGEE. CDR3 nucleotide sequence: TGTGCCAGCAGCGTCGAGGACGGGACTTCGGCTTTCTTT. This gives the protein CASSVEDGTSAFF. Complete variable domain (other parts from reference TRBV9 and TRBJ1-1): DSGVTQTPKHLITATGQRVTLRCSPRSGDLSVYWYQQSLDQGLQFLIQYYNGEERAKGNILERFSAQQFPDLHSELNLSSLELGDSALYFCASSVEDGTSAFFGQGTRLTVV.

This CDR3 is CASSLFGSNQPQHF. CDR3 nucleotides: TGTGCCAGCAGTTTATTCGGGAGCAATCAGCCCCAGCATTTT. The chain is built from TRBV28 and TRBJ1-5; D not resolved. CDR3 size: 14 residues. CDR1 is MDHEN, CDR2 SYDVKM, per germline. The V end was cut by 1 base, the J end by 1 base, with 5 bases between.

This clone appeared a single time. This chain connects TRBV4-1 to TRBJ2-1; D is ambiguous. From germline, CDR1 is MGHRA and CDR2 YSYEKL. V lost 6 bases, J lost 2 bases, and 14 bases lay in between. The CDR3 contains 15 residues. CDR3 coding DNA: TGCGCCAGCAGAATAGCCCTACCCACCTACAATGAGCAGTTCTTC. It translates to CASRIALPTYNEQFF.

V gene TRBV12-3 or TRBV12-4 combines with J gene TRBJ1-1; D remains unclear. This CDR3 region has 13 residues. Deletions cut 2 bases from V and 1 base from J, with 5 bases between. The DNA for the CDR3 is TGTGCCAGCAGTTTACGCGGGAACACTGAAGCTTTCTTT. It translates to CASSLRGNTEAFF.

This clone was recorded a few times. This chain joins TRBV14 and TRBJ2-2; possibly TRBD2 for D (6 bases). V shed 5 bases and J shed 3 bases, with 10 bases lying between them. CDR1 is SGHDN, CDR2 FVKESK, per germline. This CDR3 is 14 amino acids long. CDR3 nucleotides: TGTGCCAGCAGCAAGGGGACTTACACCGGGGAGCTGTTTTTT. Protein: CASSKGTYTGELFF. Based on the CDR3 plus reference TRBV14 and TRBJ2-2, the full variable domain is EAGVTQFPSHSVIEKGQTVTLRCDPISGHDNLYWYRRVMGKEIKFLLHFVKESKQDESGMPNNRFLAERTGGTYSTLKVQPAELEDSGVYFCASSKGTYTGELFFGEGSRLTVL.

This clone was found once. V usage is TRBV29-1 and J usage is TRBJ1-1; TRBD1 might be the D (5 bases). The CDR3 runs 14 residues. The V end lost 1 base, the J end lost 1 base, and 10 bases lay between the germline ends. Germline CDR1 reads SQVTM; CDR2 reads ANQGSEA. The CDR3 DNA is TGCAGCGTTGAAGTGGGGCGTAAGAACACTGAAGCTTTCTTT. It specifies CSVEVGRKNTEAFF.